What follows are 26 T cell receptor beta chains derived from one specimen sequenced in a study of blood T cell repertoires in COVID-19. Generated by immunoSEQ multiplex PCR, the TCRdb table keeps only in-frame clones and is missing some. The sample consists of 200,000 to 300,000 clones, 83% of them appearing once. Sequencing used PBMCs or T cells enriched from blood (not recorded which). The receptors originated from a woman aged 40 to 50 who had been exposed to COVID-19.

The chain uses TRBV28 and TRBJ2-7; 8 bases fit TRBD2. Unmatched junction bases numbered 5, after V lost 4 bases and J lost 3 bases. CDR3 length: 14 amino acids. Looked up from germline, CDR1 is MDHEN and CDR2 is SYDVKM. CDR3 loop: CASSSGGGIYEQYF. The CDR3 DNA follows: TGTGCCAGCAGTTCCGGCGGGGGGATCTACGAGCAGTACTTC. Full variable domain (remainder filled in from reference TRBV28 and TRBJ2-7): DVKVTQSSRYLVKRTGEKVFLECVQDMDHENMFWYRQDPGLGLRLIYFSYDVKMKEKGDIPEGYSVSREKKERFSLILESASTNQTSMYLCASSSGGGIYEQYFGPGTRLTVT.

The V gene is TRBV4-2, the J gene TRBJ2-7; 7 bases agree with TRBD1. The length of the CDR3 is 16 residues. With 0 bases clipped from V and 0 bases from J, the junction kept 5 bases outside the gene matches. Looked up from germline, CDR1 is LGHNA and CDR2 is YNFKEQ. The CDR3, as DNA: TGTGCCAGCAGCCAAGACCTCCGGGACAGCTCCTACGAGCAGTACTTC. Translated, it gives CASSQDLRDSSYEQYF.

The chain joins TRBV6-5 to TRBJ2-3; the D is unclear. V lost 2 bases to trimming and J lost 0 bases, with 9 bases between them. The germline V gene has CDR1 MNHEY and CDR2 SVGAGI. This CDR3 contains 15 residues. The CDR3 DNA is TGTGCCAGCAGTTACGGAGTTCCTAGCACAGATACGCAGTATTTT. As protein: CASSYGVPSTDTQYF.

CDR3 region: CASSLRQVFYNSPLHF. Here the CDR3 DNA reads TGTGCCAGCAGTTTAAGACAGGTTTTCTATAATTCACCCCTCCACTTT. This rearrangement joins TRBV28 to TRBJ1-6, with D perhaps matching TRBD1 (6 bases). The germline CDR1 and CDR2 sequences are MDHEN and SYDVKM. The CDR3 is 16 residues long. The ends were cut back, 2 bases at V and 3 bases at J, with 11 bases in the middle.

This rearrangement joins TRBV5-1 to TRBJ2-1; 7 nucleotides align to TRBD1. Looked up from germline, CDR1 is SGHRS and CDR2 is YFSETQ. The V gene end was trimmed by 2 bases and the J gene end by 9 bases; junction bases not matched to a gene: 8. There are 14 residues in the CDR3. The CDR3 spells CASSLGQETGEQFF. The CDR3 region has the DNA TGCGCCAGCAGCTTAGGACAGGAGACAGGTGAGCAGTTCTTC.

This clone occurred a few times. V gene TRBV2 combines with J gene TRBJ1-1; the match to TRBD1 covers 8 bases. The CDR3 covers 14 residues. J lost 3 bases, V lost 6 bases, and 6 bases had no gene match. Germline CDR1 reads SNHLY; CDR2 reads FYNNEI. DNA of the CDR3: TGTGCCAGCAGGGCCGGGACAGGCGACACTGAAGCTTTCTTT. Protein: CASRAGTGDTEAFF.

The chain employs TRBV6-2 or TRBV6-3 and TRBJ2-5; D possibly corresponds to TRBD2 (7 bases). Germline-derived CDR1 and CDR2 are MNHEY and SVGEGT. The CDR3 is 14 residues long. V lost 6 bases and J 2 bases, leaving 13 bases between the germline ends. Here the CDR3 DNA reads TGTGCCAGCAGCCGCGGGGGCCCACAAGAGACCCAGTACTTC. Encoded protein: CASSRGGPQETQYF.

The chain couples TRBV4-3 to TRBJ1-1; 8 nucleotides agree with TRBD1. Germline CDR1 LGHNA, CDR2 YSLEER. This CDR3 region has 14 residues. Trimming removed 5 bases from V and 1 base from J; junction bases left unmatched: 3. This CDR3 is CASSYRGRNTEAFF. CDR3 in DNA: TGCGCCAGCAGCTACAGGGGGAGGAACACTGAAGCTTTCTTT.

The CDR3 region is CASSPGQASNEQFF. CDR3 coding DNA: TGTGCCAGCAGTCCGGGACAGGCTTCGAATGAGCAGTTCTTC. This sequence joins TRBV6-5 and TRBJ2-1; 8 bases match TRBD1. The V gene end was trimmed by 5 bases and the J gene end by 7 bases; junction bases not matched to a gene: 7. Germline V lookup: CDR1 MNHEY, CDR2 SVGAGI. CDR3 length: 14 amino acids.

This chain connects TRBV28 to TRBJ1-1, with TRBD1 matching 7 bases. CDR1 is MDHEN, CDR2 SYDVKM, per germline. This CDR3 has 14 amino acids. V trimming: 5 bases; J trimming: 4 bases; junction bases outside the gene matches: 7. In DNA, the CDR3 is TGTGCCAGCAGTATGGGGAACAGGGGCACTGAAGCTTTCTTT. Its translation is CASSMGNRGTEAFF.

The gene calls are TRBV10-3 and TRBJ2-1; possible D gene TRBD1, 7 bases. The CDR3 length is 16 residues. Germline assignment: CDR1 ENHRY and CDR2 SYGVKD. Trimming cost V 4 bases and J 9 bases, with 22 bases left between them. CDR3 sequence reads: CAISGQGSSGASEQFF. DNA of the CDR3: TGTGCCATCAGTGGACAGGGCTCGTCGGGGGCCAGTGAGCAGTTCTTC.

The J gene is TRBJ2-1, the V gene TRBV27; weak D call: TRBD2 (5 bases). The CDR3 spans 13 residues. V gave up 3 bases and J gave up 3 bases, with 6 bases separating them. Per germline, CDR1 MNHEY and CDR2 SMNVEV (reference sequence). The CDR3 reads CASSFGLYNEQFF. The CDR3 region has the DNA TGTGCCAGCAGTTTCGGACTCTACAATGAGCAGTTCTTC.

The rearrangement links TRBV7-6 to TRBJ2-3, with D perhaps TRBD1 (6 bases). CDR3 length: 14 amino acids. Germline lookup yields CDR1 SGHVS and CDR2 FNYEAQ. V lost 5 bases and J 0 bases, leaving 9 bases between the germline ends. CDR3 bases: TGTGCCAGCAGCGATGGGGGCAGCACAGATACGCAGTATTTT. Translation: CASSDGGSTDTQYF.

The rearrangement uses TRBV9 and TRBJ2-5, with a tentative D call TRBD2 (7 bases). CDR1 is SGDLS and CDR2 is YYNGEE in the germline V gene. The CDR3 loop spans 15 amino acids. Trimming removed 3 bases from V and 2 bases from J, with 14 bases in between. The CDR3 region is CASSGAGAFQETQYF. The CDR3 region has the DNA TGTGCCAGCAGCGGTGCGGGGGCCTTTCAAGAGACCCAGTACTTC.

The chain carries TRBV7-8 and TRBJ2-5; 12 bases are a match to TRBD2. The CDR3 contains 15 residues. V shed 1 base, J shed 4 bases, and the junction held 1 base outside the gene matches. Germline V gene lookup returns CDR1 SGHVS and CDR2 FQNEAQ. Here the CDR3 reads CASSLGTSGAETQYF. The DNA for the CDR3 is TGTGCCAGCAGCTTAGGGACTAGCGGGGCAGAGACCCAGTACTTC.

The V and J genes are TRBV18 and TRBJ2-3; TRBD2 might be the D (5 bases). CDR1 is KGHSH and CDR2 is LQKENI in the germline V gene. The CDR3 totals 14 residues. V dropped 0 bases and J dropped 1 base, with 5 bases sitting between them. CDR3 loop: CASSPPEGTDTQYF. Written as DNA, the CDR3 is TGTGCCAGCTCACCACCGGAGGGCACAGATACGCAGTATTTT.

V usage is TRBV25-1 and J usage is TRBJ1-2, with D possibly matching TRBD1 (5 bases). The CDR3 totals 14 residues. Germline V gene data show CDR1 as MGHDK and CDR2 as SYGVNS. Trimming pared 4 bases from V and 4 bases from J, leaving 13 bases between. In DNA form, the CDR3 reads TGTGCCAGCAGTGGCGCGGGACTGTCCTATGGCTACACCTTC. This sequence encodes CASSGAGLSYGYTF.

The CDR3 is CASSQGGQGGMGNQPQHF. The CDR3, as DNA: TGCGCCAGCAGCCAAGGGGGGCAAGGGGGTATGGGCAATCAGCCCCAGCATTTT. The gene calls are TRBV4-1 and TRBJ1-5, with TRBD1 as a possible D gene (6 bases). Trimming removed 1 base at V and 2 bases at J, with 18 bases between. Germline CDR1 reads MGHRA; CDR2 reads YSYEKL. The CDR3 sequence is 18 residues long.

This clone occurred once. The CDR3 region has the DNA TGTGCCACCAAACGAATTTCAGGTCCCGGGGACACTGAAGCTTTCTTT. This codes for CATKRISGPGDTEAFF. The rearrangement uses TRBV18 and TRBJ1-1; D is ambiguous. The CDR3 consists of 16 residues. From germline, CDR1 is KGHSH and CDR2 LQKENI. V lost 10 bases and J 3 bases, leaving 24 bases between the germline ends.

The chain joins TRBV7-9 to TRBJ1-2; D not resolved. The germline gives CDR1 SEHNR, CDR2 FQNEAQ (reference sequence). This CDR3 has 12 residues. Trimming cost V 5 bases and J 8 bases, with 12 bases left between them. This CDR3 reads CASSLAAVGYTF. DNA of the CDR3: TGTGCCAGCAGCCTTGCGGCGGTCGGCTACACCTTC.

The rearrangement links TRBV3-1 (or the pseudogene TRBV3-2) to TRBJ1-2, with 9 positions matching TRBD1. The germline CDR1 and CDR2 sequences are LGHDT and YNNKEL (reference sequence). The CDR3 has 18 amino acids. With 1 base clipped from V and 6 bases from J, the junction kept 15 bases outside the gene matches. In nucleotides, the CDR3 is TGTGCCAGCAGCCAAGGGGATCAACAGGGGGCAATAGAGGATGGCTACACCTTC. This sequence encodes CASSQGDQQGAIEDGYTF.

The V gene is TRBV6-5, the J gene TRBJ2-3, with 7 bases that match TRBD1. The CDR3 sequence is 12 residues long. With V trimmed by 6 bases and J by 6 bases, 3 bases remained unmatched. Germline assignment: CDR1 MNHEY and CDR2 SVGAGI. CDR3 amino acids: CASSATGDTQYF. The CDR3 coding sequence is TGTGCCAGCAGCGCGACAGGGGATACGCAGTATTTT.

This chain links TRBV19 with TRBJ1-1, with a possible D match to TRBD1 (6 bases). The CDR3 extends over 14 amino acids. Germline loops: CDR1 LNHDA, CDR2 SQIVND (reference sequence). Trimming took 7 bases from V and 0 from J, leaving 12 bases between them. The CDR3 protein is CASNQRTVNTEAFF. The CDR3 nucleotides read TGTGCCAGTAACCAACGGACAGTGAACACTGAAGCTTTCTTT.

The chain uses TRBV28 and TRBJ1-2; TRBD1 agrees at 9 bases. Trimming removed 5 bases from V and 7 bases from J; junction bases left unmatched: 5. From germline, CDR1 is MDHEN and CDR2 SYDVKM. This CDR3 is 13 amino acids long. CDR3: CASSPRQGGGYTF. In nucleotides, the CDR3 is TGTGCCAGCAGTCCCAGACAGGGGGGTGGCTACACCTTC.

Remarks on this clone: An end of the junction does not agree with germline; a read error may underlie this. This rearrangement joins TRBV7-2 to TRBJ1-2, with D maybe TRBD1 (6 bases). Germline V gene data show CDR1 as SGHTA and CDR2 as FQGNSA. This CDR3 comprises 13 residues. The DNA of the CDR3 is TGTGCCAGCAGCTTAGCTGGTTACAGGGAGTTCTTCTTC. This gives the protein CASSLAGYREFFF.

The rearrangement links TRBV29-1 to TRBJ1-2, with D unresolved. Trimming pared 0 bases from V and 0 bases from J, leaving 8 bases between. CDR1 and CDR2 from the germline V gene are SQVTM and ANQGSEA. The CDR3 consists of 14 residues. The CDR3: CSVEELTSNYGYTF. CDR3 bases: TGCAGCGTTGAAGAGTTGACTTCTAACTATGGCTACACCTTC.